This T cell receptor beta chain was observed in a study of T-cell memory formation after mild COVID-19. Study summary: Most TCR clusters belonged to a single donor.

This clonotype has just a few counts. Its antigen remains unidentified. The junction and the germline gene differ at one end; a read error may be behind it. TCRdb fed the 5' RACE reads into MiXCR, producing one record per CDR3 protein. This table has about 110,000 distinct CDR3 sequences, approximately 15% appearing once. Findings and limits, study-wide: Certain responding clones were present in pre-infection memory, suggesting participation of cross-reactive memory. CD4/CD8 balance held among clones contracting day 15 to 85, and later expanders leaned CD4+.

Germline V CDR1 and CDR2: LNHDA, SQIVND (reference sequence). The CDR3 is 13 residues long. This TCR was recovered from an adult woman who had mild COVID-19 (a few samples of this study predate the infection). Cell type and time point are not known. The sample was PBMCs or a T cell subset sorted from them (not recorded which). The chain couples TRBV19 to TRBJ2-7, with 7 positions matching TRBD1. This CDR3 reads CATSPGGPYEQYF. In nucleotides, the CDR3 is TGTGCCACTAGTCCAGGGGGACCCTACGAGCAGTACTTC.